The 8 T cell receptor beta chains in this list originate from one sample, sequenced in a study of blood T cell repertoires in COVID-19. Measured with immunoSEQ multiplex PCR; TCRdb has only the in-frame clones, and not every one. Of 250,000 to 300,000 clones in the sample, just under 90% were seen once. Sequenced input: peripheral blood. Receptors originate from a woman aged 40 to 50 with acute or convalescent COVID-19.

This clone was seen just once. The chain combines TRBV6-4 with TRBJ2-5; 12 nucleotides line up with TRBD1. The trim removed 0 bases at V and 5 bases at J, leaving 4 bases unmatched. Germline CDR1 and CDR2: MRHNA and SNTAGT. The CDR3 is made up of 16 amino acids. The CDR3 sequence: CASSDSGDRGRETQYF. CDR3 DNA: TGTGCCAGCAGTGACTCGGGGGACAGGGGGCGGGAGACCCAGTACTTC.

The chain links TRBV14 to TRBJ1-2; D ambiguous. V dropped 1 base and J dropped 6 bases, with 12 bases sitting between them. This CDR3 comprises 14 residues. Germline assignment: CDR1 SGHDN and CDR2 FVKESK. CDR3 bases: TGTGCCAGCAGCCAAGTTTGGTCCACAGATGGCTACACCTTC. Its protein product is CASSQVWSTDGYTF.

The chain carries TRBV29-1 and TRBJ1-2, with D maybe TRBD1 (5 bases). This CDR3 is 12 amino acids long. Germline V gives CDR1 SQVTM, CDR2 ANQGSEA. The V end was cut by 2 bases, the J end by 6 bases, with 10 bases between. In nucleotides, the CDR3 is TGCAGCGTTGAATTTTTCAGGGATGGCTACACCTTC. Translated: CSVEFFRDGYTF.

This chain uses TRBV12-5 with TRBJ1-1, with D uncertain. Germline-derived CDR1 and CDR2 are LGHNT and FRNRAP. The V end was cut by 0 bases, the J end by 0 bases, with 14 bases between. This CDR3 has 17 residues. The CDR3 is CASGLVGLAGMNTEAFF. The DNA for the CDR3 is TGTGCTAGTGGTTTGGTAGGACTGGCAGGCATGAACACTGAAGCTTTCTTT.

The J gene is TRBJ1-2, the V gene TRBV29-1, with 7 bases matching TRBD1. The germline CDR1 and CDR2 sequences are SQVTM and ANQGSEA. There are 13 residues in the CDR3. With V trimmed by 4 bases and J by 6 bases, 8 bases remained unmatched. The CDR3 region is CSVVAQGRHGYTF. CDR3 nucleotide sequence: TGCAGCGTTGTGGCACAGGGGAGACATGGCTACACCTTC. Drawing the rest from reference TRBV29-1 and TRBJ1-2, the complete variable domain is SAVISQKPSRDICQRGTSLTIQCQVDSQVTMMFWYRQQPGQSLTLIATANQGSEATYESGFVIDKFPISRPNLTFSTLTVSNMSPEDSSIYLCSVVAQGRHGYTFGSGTRLTVV.

V usage is TRBV11-2 and J usage is TRBJ2-3; 14 nucleotides line up with TRBD2. The germline V gene has CDR1 SGHAT and CDR2 FQNNGV. The V and J ends lost 5 bases and 5 bases, in that order; junction bases with no gene match: 6. This CDR3 is built from 16 residues. DNA of the CDR3: TGTGCCAGCAGCCAAGGGACTAGCGGGGGTGGAGATACGCAGTATTTT. Amino acids: CASSQGTSGGGDTQYF.

The V and J genes are TRBV9 and TRBJ1-3; no reliable D call. The CDR3 is 17 residues long. Trimming cost V 0 bases and J 4 bases, with 17 bases left between them. CDR1 is SGDLS, CDR2 YYNGEE, per germline. The CDR3 coding sequence is TGTGCCAGCAGCGTAGGGCTGTGGGCTCCGGGGGGAAACACCATATATTTT. Translating it yields CASSVGLWAPGGNTIYF.

The chain is built from TRBV21-1 and TRBJ1-2; the D call of TRBD1 is as the table states it, not checked on the DNA. TRBV21-1 is recorded as a pseudogene. CDR3 length: 16 amino acids. CDR3 nucleotides: TGTGCCAGCAGCAAAGACGAGGACAGGGGGATTAATGGCTACACCTTC. It codes for CASSKDEDRGINGYTF.